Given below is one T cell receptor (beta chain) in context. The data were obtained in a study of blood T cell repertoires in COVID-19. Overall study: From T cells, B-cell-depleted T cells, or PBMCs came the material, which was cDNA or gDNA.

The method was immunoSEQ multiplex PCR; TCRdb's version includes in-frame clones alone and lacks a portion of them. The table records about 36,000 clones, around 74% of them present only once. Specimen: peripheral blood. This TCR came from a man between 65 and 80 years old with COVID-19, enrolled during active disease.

This CDR3 reads CASSLHREHTGELFF. CDR3 bases: TGTGCCAGCAGTTTACACCGGGAACACACCGGGGAGCTGTTTTTT. V gene TRBV6-2 or TRBV6-3 combines with J gene TRBJ2-2, with TRBD2 as a possible D gene (5 bases). V gave up 4 bases and J gave up 3 bases, with 12 bases separating them. Germline-derived CDR1 and CDR2 are MNHEY and SVGEGT. The CDR3 extends over 15 amino acids.